A selection of T cell receptor beta chains follows, all from one sample in a study of T cell responses to AZD1222 COVID-19 vaccine. Method: immunoSEQ multiplex PCR; TCRdb's copy keeps in-frame clones and lacks some. The sample yields under 70,000 clones, roughly three quarters seen once. Sequencing was performed on peripheral blood, taken 28 days after the second AZD1222 dose. These TCRs come from an adult who received the AZD1222 COVID-19 vaccine. CDR3s include the opening cysteine and the closing phenylalanine or tryptophan. D genes are given only for firm matches. Part of the rows lack a size; the others show once, few, many or a class for expanded clones.

abundance	v_gene	d_gene	j_gene	CDR3aa	CDR3nt
.	TRBV3-1/TRBV3-2	TRBD2	TRBJ2-1	CASSQQGGGGPPVLF	TGTGCCAGCAGCCAGCAGGGTGGCGGGGGGCCCCCCGTGCTCTTC
.	TRBV11-2	.	TRBJ1-6	CASSLEGVNNSPLHF	TGTGCCAGCAGCTTGGAAGGCGTTAATAATTCACCCCTCCACTTT
.	TRBV6-5	.	TRBJ2-1	CASIKSVSNEQFF	TGTGCCAGCATCAAGTCAGTGAGCAATGAGCAGTTCTTC
once	TRBV2	TRBD2	TRBJ2-1	CASSELAGGINEQFF	TGTGCCAGCAGTGAACTAGCGGGAGGGATAAATGAGCAGTTCTTC
.	TRBV28	.	TRBJ1-5	CASSLGRVNNQPQHF	TGTGCCAGCAGTTTAGGCAGGGTAAACAATCAGCCCCAGCATTTT
.	TRBV11-3	.	TRBJ2-3	CASSPRNSLDTQYF	TGTGCCAGCAGCCCCCGTAATAGTCTGGATACGCAGTATTTT
.	TRBV30	TRBD2	TRBJ2-7	CAWKRTSGAYEQYF	TGTGCCTGGAAGAGGACTAGCGGGGCCTACGAGCAGTACTTC
.	TRBV28	TRBD2	TRBJ2-1	CAIGTSGRIEQFF	TGTGCCATCGGGACTAGCGGGAGGATTGAGCAGTTCTTC
.	TRBV28	.	TRBJ2-2	CASSRPQNTGELFF	TGTGCCAGCAGTCGCCCACAAAACACCGGGGAGCTGTTTTTT
once	TRBV11-3	TRBD2	TRBJ2-3	CASSLGLLAESDTQYF	TGTGCCAGCAGCTTAGGTCTACTAGCGGAATCAGATACGCAGTATTTT
.	TRBV3-1/TRBV3-2	.	TRBJ1-6	CASSQERAARGSPLHF	TGTGCCAGCAGCCAAGAGAGGGCAGCTAGGGGTTCACCCCTCCACTTT
.	TRBV7-9	TRBD1	TRBJ1-1	CASSSRGDTEAFF	TGTGCCAGCAGCAGCAGGGGGGACACTGAAGCTTTCTTT
.	TRBV30	TRBD1	TRBJ2-5	CAWSGDRVGETQYF	TGTGCCTGGAGTGGGGACAGGGTAGGGGAGACCCAGTACTTC
.	TRBV3-1/TRBV3-2	TRBD1	TRBJ2-1	CASSQTGGSYNEQFF	TGTGCCAGCAGCCAAACAGGGGGCTCCTACAATGAGCAGTTCTTC
.	TRBV19	.	TRBJ1-3	CASSIVGHTRNTIYF	TGTGCCAGTAGTATAGTGGGCCACACCCGCAACACCATATATTTT
.	TRBV4-2	TRBD1	TRBJ1-5	CASSRGQGARQPQHF	TGTGCCAGCAGCCGCGGACAGGGGGCTCGACAGCCCCAGCATTTT
.	TRBV27	.	TRBJ1-2	CASSPGQSGPGYGYTF	TGTGCCAGCAGTCCGGGACAATCCGGTCCCGGCTATGGCTACACCTTC
.	TRBV27	.	TRBJ1-1	CASSRPLSEAFF	TGTGCCAGCAGCCGCCCTCTAAGTGAAGCTTTCTTT
.	TRBV7-9	TRBD1	TRBJ2-1	CASSSLTGLRSEQFF	TGTGCCAGCAGCTCGTTGACAGGGCTCCGAAGTGAGCAGTTCTTC
.	TRBV29-1	.	TRBJ2-4	CSVGGGNIQYF	TGCAGCGTGGGAGGGGGAAACATTCAGTACTTC
.	TRBV5-4	TRBD1	TRBJ1-6	CASSLGGGQVNSPLHF	TGTGCCAGCAGCTTGGGGGGGGGACAGGTTAATTCACCCCTCCACTTT
.	TRBV13	.	TRBJ2-1	CASSLGLWEGPYNEQFF	TGTGCCAGCAGCTTAGGCTTGTGGGAAGGACCGTACAATGAGCAGTTCTTC
.	TRBV7-2	.	TRBJ1-1	CASSLYPGLNTEAFF	TGTGCCAGCAGCTTATACCCAGGGCTGAACACTGAAGCTTTCTTT
.	TRBV6-6	.	TRBJ2-7	CASSRGVDEQYF	TGTGCCAGCAGTCGAGGCGTCGACGAGCAGTACTTC
.	TRBV15	.	TRBJ1-6	CATSRAAGGESPLHF	TGTGCCACCAGCAGAGCGGCCGGGGGAGAATCACCCCTCCACTTT
.	TRBV5-6	TRBD1	TRBJ1-5	CASSLWGQGPNQPQHF	TGTGCCAGCAGCTTGTGGGGACAGGGCCCAAATCAGCCCCAGCATTTT
.	TRBV6-5	.	TRBJ1-1	CASSYGFGGRDTEAFF	TGTGCCAGCAGTTACGGTTTTGGGGGCAGGGACACTGAAGCTTTCTTT
.	TRBV5-6	.	TRBJ1-3	CASSLAGAGNTIYF	TGTGCCAGCAGCTTGGCGGGGGCTGGAAACACCATATATTTT
.	TRBV10-3	TRBD2	TRBJ2-5	CAISDEAGVAQETQYF	TGTGCCATCAGTGACGAGGCGGGAGTGGCCCAAGAGACCCAGTACTTC
once	TRBV6-2/TRBV6-3	.	TRBJ2-5	CASSPQETQYF	TGTGCCAGCAGCCCCCAAGAGACCCAGTACTTC
many	TRBV5-4	.	TRBJ2-1	CASRRDSHNEQFF	TGTGCCAGCAGACGGGACTCCCACAATGAGCAGTTCTTC
.	TRBV19	TRBD2	TRBJ2-2	CASGATGTRWAGELFF	TGTGCCAGTGGAGCCACCGGGACTAGGTGGGCCGGGGAGCTGTTTTTT
.	TRBV10-3	TRBD1	TRBJ2-7	CAISDHRTGYYEQYF	TGTGCCATCTCAGATCATCGGACAGGATACTACGAGCAGTACTTC
.	TRBV5-4	TRBD2	TRBJ2-3	CASSPKTSGVLTDTQYF	TGTGCCAGCAGCCCGAAGACTAGCGGGGTTTTAACAGATACGCAGTATTTT
.	TRBV5-5	TRBD2	TRBJ2-5	CASSISSGGLQETQYF	TGTGCCAGCAGCATCTCTAGCGGGGGCTTACAAGAGACCCAGTACTTC
.	TRBV5-1	TRBD2	TRBJ2-3	CASSQTSGNPDTQYF	TGCGCCAGCAGCCAAACTAGCGGCAACCCAGATACGCAGTATTTT
.	TRBV4-2	TRBD2	TRBJ2-1	CASSQEPGTSIGHNEQFF	TGTGCCAGCAGCCAGGAACCCGGGACTAGCATCGGTCACAATGAGCAGTTCTTC